The source of this T cell receptor beta chain is a study of T cell repertoires in cytomegalovirus infection. For the study at large: Public TCR beta signatures indicated both CMV infection and matching HLA type.

The CDR3 consists of 14 residues. V was pared by 8 bases and J by 0 bases, with 10 bases between. In this sample, this clonotype turned up many times. Its specificity is not known. TCRdb analysed the reads with MiXCR anew, one entry per CDR3 protein. The table has about 450,000 distinct CDR3 sequences, 30% to 40% seen once; the top ten hold roughly 13%. Whole-study findings and limits: The study found HLA-C-restricted CMV-specific TCR beta clonotypes dominating the ex vivo response.

V usage is TRBV12-3 or TRBV12-4 and J usage is TRBJ2-2; weak D call: TRBD2 (5 bases). The sequence was obtained from a human donor in good health (CMV status not recorded). Some clones in this sample may be carry-over from other donors' samples. The specimen was PBMCs. The CDR3 DNA reads as TGTGCCAGCGCCGCGGGTCCGAACACCGGGGAGCTGTTTTTT. It codes for CASAAGPNTGELFF.